The present entry profiles one T cell receptor (beta chain) with its context. This sample is part of a study of shared clonotypes between healthy human individuals. The CDR3 has 15 residues. V shed 5 bases, J shed 0 bases, and the junction held 2 bases outside the gene matches. From germline, CDR1 is MNHEY and CDR2 SMNVEV (reference sequence). Clones were sequenced by immunoSEQ multiplex PCR, and TCRdb holds only the in-frame ones, with some missing. The sample shows some 2,000,000 clones, around 95% of them seen only once. The sample comprised naive CD4+ T cells sorted from blood. The sample's subset: CD45RA+ positively selected. This sequence originates from a young man in good health. This chain joins TRBV27 and TRBJ2-2; 8 bases are shared with TRBD1. CDR3 region: CASSTDRANTGELFF. The CDR3 nucleotides read TGTGCCAGCAGTACGGACAGGGCGAACACCGGGGAGCTGTTTTTT.